This entry is about one TCR beta chain. CDR1 and CDR2 (germline): LGHDT, YNNKEL (reference sequence). There are 17 residues in the CDR3. The trim removed 0 bases at V and 7 bases at J, leaving 11 bases unmatched. TCRdb keeps only in-frame clones here, not all; method: immunoSEQ multiplex PCR. The sample includes 150,000 to 200,000 clones, roughly 86% of them seen just once. The sample belongs to a study of blood T cell repertoires in COVID-19. V is TRBV3-1 (or the pseudogene TRBV3-2) and J is TRBJ2-1; 8 bases align to TRBD2. The sample taken for sequencing was PBMCs or T cells enriched from blood (not recorded which). The clonotype comes from a woman in her 30s who had recovered from COVID-19. CDR3 sequence (DNA): TGTGCCAGCAGCCAAGATGCCGGGAGGGCCTCTGGGAATGAGCAGTTCTTC. This sequence encodes CASSQDAGRASGNEQFF.